This T cell receptor beta chain came from a study of blood T cell repertoires in COVID-19. Measured with immunoSEQ multiplex PCR; TCRdb has only the in-frame clones, and not every one. This repertoire shows some 290,000 clones, 85% to 90% found once; its top ten account for almost 9.5%. Trimming took 1 base from V and 0 from J, leaving 10 bases between them. From germline, CDR1 is SGHAT and CDR2 FQNNGV. This CDR3 comprises 15 residues. The TCR was taken from a woman under 40 who had recovered from COVID-19. Material: PBMCs or T cells enriched from blood (not recorded which). The chain carries TRBV11-2 and TRBJ2-7; D may be TRBD1 (6 bases). CDR3 in amino acids: CASSLGTGSSYEQYF. The CDR3 coding sequence is TGTGCCAGCAGCTTAGGTACAGGGAGCTCCTACGAGCAGTACTTC.